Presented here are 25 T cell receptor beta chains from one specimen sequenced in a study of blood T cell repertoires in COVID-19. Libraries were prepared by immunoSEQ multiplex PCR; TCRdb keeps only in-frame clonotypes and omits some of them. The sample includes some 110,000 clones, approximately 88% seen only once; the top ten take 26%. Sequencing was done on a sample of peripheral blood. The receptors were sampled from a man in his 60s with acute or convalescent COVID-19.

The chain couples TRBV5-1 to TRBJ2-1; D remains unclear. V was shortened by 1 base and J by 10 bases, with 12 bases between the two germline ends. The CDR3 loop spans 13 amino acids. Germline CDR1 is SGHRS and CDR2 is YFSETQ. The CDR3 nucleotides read TGCGCCAGCAGCTTGTCTTCTAAGGAGGAGCAGTTCTTC. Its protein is CASSLSSKEEQFF.

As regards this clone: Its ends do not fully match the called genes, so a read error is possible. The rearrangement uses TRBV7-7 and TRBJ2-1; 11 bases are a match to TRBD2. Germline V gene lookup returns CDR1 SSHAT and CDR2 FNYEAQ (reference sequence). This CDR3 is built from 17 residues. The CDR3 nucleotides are TGTGCTAGCAGCTTAGCCCCGGGACTAGCGGCCTACAATGAGCAGTTCTTC. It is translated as CASSLAPGLAAYNEQFF.

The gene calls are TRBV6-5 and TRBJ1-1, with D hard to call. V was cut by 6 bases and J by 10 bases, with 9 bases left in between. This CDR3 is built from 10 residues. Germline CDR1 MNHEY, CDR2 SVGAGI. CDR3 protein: CASRKLIAFF. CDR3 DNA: TGTGCCAGCAGGAAGCTGATAGCTTTCTTT.

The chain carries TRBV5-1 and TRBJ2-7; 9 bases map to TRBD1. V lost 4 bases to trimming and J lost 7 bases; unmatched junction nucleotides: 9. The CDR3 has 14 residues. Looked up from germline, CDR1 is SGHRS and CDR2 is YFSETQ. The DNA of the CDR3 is TGCGCCAGCAGCGAAGGACAGGGGACGGGGGAGCAGTACGTC. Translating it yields CASSEGQGTGEQYV.

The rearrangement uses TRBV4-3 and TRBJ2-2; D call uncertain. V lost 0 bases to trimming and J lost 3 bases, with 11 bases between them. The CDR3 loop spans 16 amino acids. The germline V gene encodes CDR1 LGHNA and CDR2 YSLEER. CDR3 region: CASSQEGRTYTGELFF. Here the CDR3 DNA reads TGCGCCAGCAGCCAAGAGGGCAGAACCTACACCGGGGAGCTGTTTTTT.

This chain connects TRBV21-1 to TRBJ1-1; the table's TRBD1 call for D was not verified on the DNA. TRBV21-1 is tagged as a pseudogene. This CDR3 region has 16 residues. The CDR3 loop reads CASISPKNRGGTEAFF. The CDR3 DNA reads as TGTGCCAGCATCTCCCCGAAGAACAGGGGGGGTACTGAAGCTTTCTTT.

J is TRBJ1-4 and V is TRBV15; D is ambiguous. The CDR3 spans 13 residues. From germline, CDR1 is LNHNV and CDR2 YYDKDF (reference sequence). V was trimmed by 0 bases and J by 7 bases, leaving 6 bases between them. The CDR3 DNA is TGTGCCACCAGCAGAGATTATCGTGAAAAACTGTTTTTT. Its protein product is CATSRDYREKLFF.

The CDR3 region is CASSFGDRENSPLHF. CDR3 bases: TGTGCCAGCAGCTTTGGGGACAGGGAGAATTCACCCCTCCACTTT. V usage is TRBV7-8 and J usage is TRBJ1-6; 9 bases agree with TRBD1. Unmatched junction bases numbered 4, after V lost 3 bases and J lost 7 bases. This CDR3 contains 15 residues. Germline V gene lookup returns CDR1 SGHVS and CDR2 FQNEAQ.

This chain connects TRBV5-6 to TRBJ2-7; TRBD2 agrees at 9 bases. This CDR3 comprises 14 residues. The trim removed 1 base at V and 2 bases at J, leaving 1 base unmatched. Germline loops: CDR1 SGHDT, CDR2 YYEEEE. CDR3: CASSLLAGAYEQYF. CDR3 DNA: TGTGCCAGCAGCTTGTTAGCGGGAGCCTACGAGCAGTACTTC.

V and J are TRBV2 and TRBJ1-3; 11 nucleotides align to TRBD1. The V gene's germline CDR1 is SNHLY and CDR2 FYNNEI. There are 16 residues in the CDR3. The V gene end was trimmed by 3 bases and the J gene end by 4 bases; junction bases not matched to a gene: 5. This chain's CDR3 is CASSDWDRGGGNTIYF. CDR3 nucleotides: TGTGCCAGCAGTGATTGGGACAGGGGGGGCGGAAACACCATATATTTT. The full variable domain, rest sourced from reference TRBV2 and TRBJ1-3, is EPEVTQTPSHQVTQMGQEVILRCVPISNHLYFYWYRQILGQKVEFLVSFYNNEISEKSEIFDDQFSVERPDGSNFTLKIRSTKLEDSAMYFCASSDWDRGGGNTIYFGEGSWLTVV.

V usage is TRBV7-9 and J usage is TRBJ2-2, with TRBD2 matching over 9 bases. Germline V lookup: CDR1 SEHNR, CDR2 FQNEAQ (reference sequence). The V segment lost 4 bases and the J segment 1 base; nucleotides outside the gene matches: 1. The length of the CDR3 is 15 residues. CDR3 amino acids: CASSWTSVNTGELFF. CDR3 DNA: TGTGCCAGCAGCTGGACTAGCGTGAACACCGGGGAGCTGTTTTTT.

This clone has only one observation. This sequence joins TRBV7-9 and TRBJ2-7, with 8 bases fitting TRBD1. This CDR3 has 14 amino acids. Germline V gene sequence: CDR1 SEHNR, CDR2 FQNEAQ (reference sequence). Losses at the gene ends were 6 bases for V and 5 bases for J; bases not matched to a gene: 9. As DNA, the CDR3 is TGTGCCAGCAGGGGGACAGGTGGATCCCACGAGCAGTACGTC. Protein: CASRGTGGSHEQYV.

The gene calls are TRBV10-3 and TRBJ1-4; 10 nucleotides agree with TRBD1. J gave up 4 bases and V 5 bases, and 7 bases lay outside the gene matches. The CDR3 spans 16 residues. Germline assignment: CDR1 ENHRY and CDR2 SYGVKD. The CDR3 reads CAISPGTGANNEKLFF. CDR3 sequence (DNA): TGTGCCATCAGTCCCGGGACAGGGGCGAATAATGAAAAACTGTTTTTT.

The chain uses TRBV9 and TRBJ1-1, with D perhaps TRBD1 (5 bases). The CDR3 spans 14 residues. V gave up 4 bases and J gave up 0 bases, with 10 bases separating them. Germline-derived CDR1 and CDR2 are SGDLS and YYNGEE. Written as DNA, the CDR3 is TGTGCCAGCAGCCCGAGACAGATGAACACTGAAGCTTTCTTT. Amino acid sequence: CASSPRQMNTEAFF.

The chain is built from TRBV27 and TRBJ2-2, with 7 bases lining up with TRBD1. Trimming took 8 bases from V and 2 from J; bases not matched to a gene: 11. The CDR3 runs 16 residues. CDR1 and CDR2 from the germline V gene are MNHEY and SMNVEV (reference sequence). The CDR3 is CASRRYRGPNTGELFF. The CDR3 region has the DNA TGTGCCAGCCGTCGTTACAGGGGCCCTAACACCGGGGAGCTGTTTTTT.

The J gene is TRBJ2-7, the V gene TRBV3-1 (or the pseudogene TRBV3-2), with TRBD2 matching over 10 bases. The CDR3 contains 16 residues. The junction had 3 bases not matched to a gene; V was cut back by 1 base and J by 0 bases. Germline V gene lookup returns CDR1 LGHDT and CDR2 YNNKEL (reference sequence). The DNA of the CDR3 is TGTGCCAGCAGCCAAGTTCCTAGCGGGAGCTCCTACGAGCAGTACTTC. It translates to CASSQVPSGSSYEQYF.

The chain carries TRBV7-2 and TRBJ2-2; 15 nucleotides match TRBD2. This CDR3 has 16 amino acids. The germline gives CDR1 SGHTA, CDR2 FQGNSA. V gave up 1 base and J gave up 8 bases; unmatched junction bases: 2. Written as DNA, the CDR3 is TGTGCCAGCAGCTTAGGGGGACTAGCGGGAGGTGGGGAGCTGTTTTTT. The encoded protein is CASSLGGLAGGGELFF.

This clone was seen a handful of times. The CDR3 reads CASSLGTAVRGYTF. The CDR3 DNA sequence: TGTGCCAGTAGTCTTGGGACAGCCGTAAGGGGCTACACCTTC. The chain has TRBV19 and TRBJ1-2; 7 bases are shared with TRBD1. CDR3 size: 14 residues. The junction had 11 bases not matched to a gene; V was cut back by 5 bases and J by 8 bases. Germline CDR1 reads LNHDA; CDR2 reads SQIVND (reference sequence). Supplemented by reference TRBV19 and TRBJ1-2, the full variable domain reads DGGITQSPKYLFRKEGQNVTLSCEQNLNHDAMYWYRQDPGQGLRLIYYSQIVNDFQKGDIAEGYSVSREKKESFPLTVTSAQKNPTAFYLCASSLGTAVRGYTFGSGTRLTVV.

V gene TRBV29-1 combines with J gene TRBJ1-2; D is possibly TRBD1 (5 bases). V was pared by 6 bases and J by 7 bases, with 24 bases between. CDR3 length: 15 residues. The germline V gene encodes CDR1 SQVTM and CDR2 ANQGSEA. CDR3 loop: CSVASGGGSLSGYTF. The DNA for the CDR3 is TGCAGCGTCGCCTCCGGGGGGGGGTCATTGAGTGGCTACACCTTC.

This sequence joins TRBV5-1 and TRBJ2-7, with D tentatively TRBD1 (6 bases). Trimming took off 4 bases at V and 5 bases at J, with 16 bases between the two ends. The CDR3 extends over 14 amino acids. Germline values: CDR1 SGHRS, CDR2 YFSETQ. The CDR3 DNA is TGCGCCAGCAGCGTCCGCCAGGGGCCCAACGAGCAGTACTTC. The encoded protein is CASSVRQGPNEQYF.

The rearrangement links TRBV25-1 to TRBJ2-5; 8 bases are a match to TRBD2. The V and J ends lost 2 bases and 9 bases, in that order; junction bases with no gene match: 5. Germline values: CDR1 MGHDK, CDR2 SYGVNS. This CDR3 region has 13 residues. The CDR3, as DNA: TGTGCCAGCAGTGAAACACTCGGGGGGGCCCAGTACTTC. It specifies CASSETLGGAQYF.

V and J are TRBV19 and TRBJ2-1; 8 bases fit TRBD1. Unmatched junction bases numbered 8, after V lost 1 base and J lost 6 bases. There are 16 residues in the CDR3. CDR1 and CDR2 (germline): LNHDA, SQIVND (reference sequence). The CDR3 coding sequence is TGTGCCAGTAGTATAGTACGGACAGGGTGGGCCAATGAGCAGTTCTTC. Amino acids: CASSIVRTGWANEQFF.

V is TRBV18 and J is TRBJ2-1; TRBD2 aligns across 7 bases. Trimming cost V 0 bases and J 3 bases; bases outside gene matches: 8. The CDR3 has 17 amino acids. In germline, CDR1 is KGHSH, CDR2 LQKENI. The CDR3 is CASSPPRFGGGYNEQFF. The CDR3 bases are TGTGCCAGCTCACCACCGCGGTTTGGGGGGGGCTACAATGAGCAGTTCTTC.

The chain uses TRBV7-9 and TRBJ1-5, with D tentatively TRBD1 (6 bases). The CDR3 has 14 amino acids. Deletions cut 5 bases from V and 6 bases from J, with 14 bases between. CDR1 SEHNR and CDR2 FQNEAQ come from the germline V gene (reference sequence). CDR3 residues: CASSPAGGRQPQHF. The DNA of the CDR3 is TGTGCCAGCAGCCCAGCGGGGGGGCGTCAGCCCCAGCATTTT.

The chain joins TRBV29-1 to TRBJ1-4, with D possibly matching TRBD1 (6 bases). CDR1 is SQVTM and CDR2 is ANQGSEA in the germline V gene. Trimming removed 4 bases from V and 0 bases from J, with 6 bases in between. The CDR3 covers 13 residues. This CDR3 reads CSVGDTTNEKLFF. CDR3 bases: TGCAGCGTTGGGGACACAACTAATGAAAAACTGTTTTTT.